This is a list of T cell receptor beta chains from one sample in a study of vaccination and CD4 T cells after COVID-19. These receptors lack a known antigen. TCRdb itself ran the PCR reads through MiXCR, one entry per CDR3 protein. The table shows 9,500 to 14,000 distinct CDR3 sequences, with around 44% occurring only once. The specimen sequenced was CD4+ T cells from blood, cultured in vitro. The receptors shown here come from a human donor who had recovered from COVID-19. CDR3s include the opening cysteine and the closing phenylalanine or tryptophan. D genes are given only for firm matches. Where a row states a size, it is once, few, many or the class of an expanded clone; other rows omit it.

abundance	v_gene	d_gene	j_gene	CDR3nt	CDR3aa
few	TRBV20-1	-	TRBJ2-7	TGCAGTGCCGCGGTACAGGGCTACGAGCAGTACTTC	CSAAVQGYEQYF
-	TRBV20-1	-	TRBJ2-6	TGCAGTGCTAGAATGGGCAGCACTGGGGCCAACGTCCTGACTTTC	CSARMGSTGANVLTF
-	TRBV27	-	TRBJ2-5	TGTGCCAGCACCTATAGGGAGACCCAGTACTTC	CASTYRETQYF
-	TRBV7-9	-	TRBJ1-1	TGTGCCAGCAGTATTCAGGGCACTGAAGCTTTCTTT	CASSIQGTEAFF
once	TRBV12-5	TRBD1	TRBJ1-5	TGTGCTAGTGGTTTCTATGGACAGGGAGGTCGCAATCAGCCCCAGCATTTT	CASGFYGQGGRNQPQHF
-	TRBV2	-	TRBJ2-3	TGTGCCAGCAGCGATCTCACAGATACGCAGTATTTT	CASSDLTDTQYF
-	TRBV6-4	-	TRBJ1-5	TGTGCCAGCAGCGCGGAACTAAATCAGCCCCAGCATTTT	CASSAELNQPQHF
-	TRBV7-8	-	TRBJ2-2	TGTGCCAGCAGCTTAGTTAGTAGTTATGGGGAGCTGTTTTTT	CASSLVSSYGELFF
few	TRBV6-1	TRBD2	TRBJ2-5	TGTGCCAGCAGTCGGGGGGGCGGAGAGACCCAGTACTTC	CASSRGGGETQYF
once	TRBV5-6	-	TRBJ1-1	TGTGCCAGCAGCCACGGACGACTGAACACTGAAGCTTTCTTT	CASSHGRLNTEAFF
-	TRBV4-2	TRBD1	TRBJ1-6	TGTGCCAGCAGCCAAGATGCAGGGGGCACCTATAATTCACCCCTCCACTTT	CASSQDAGGTYNSPLHF
-	TRBV12-3/TRBV12-4	-	TRBJ2-7	TGTGCCAGCAGTTTAAGGCGGGGTCCCTTCTACGAGCAGTACTTC	CASSLRRGPFYEQYF
few	TRBV23-1	TRBD1	TRBJ1-2	TGCGCCAGCAGTCAAGGGACAGCTACTTCTGTGGGCTACACCTTC	CASSQGTATSVGYTF
few	TRBV18	-	TRBJ1-2	TGTGCCAGCTCACCTGAACGGGGATCCCTAGTCTATGGCTACACCTTC	CASSPERGSLVYGYTF
-	TRBV11-2	TRBD1	TRBJ2-1	TGTGCCAGCACCCCCCCAGGGACAGGGCCCTACAATGAGCAGTTCTTC	CASTPPGTGPYNEQFF
-	TRBV29-1	TRBD1	TRBJ1-1	TGCAGCGTTGCAGGGGGCAATGGACTGAACACTGAAGCTTTCTTT	CSVAGGNGLNTEAFF
-	TRBV30	-	TRBJ1-2	TGTGCCTGGCAGGGCACCTATGGCTACACCTTC	CAWQGTYGYTF
few	TRBV20-1	TRBD1	TRBJ1-1	TGCAGTGCTCAAAGGACAGGGGGGGGTGAAGCTTTCTTT	CSAQRTGGGEAFF
-	TRBV12-3/TRBV12-4	-	TRBJ1-5	TGTGCCAGCACCCAACGGGATCAGCCCCAGCATTTT	CASTQRDQPQHF
-	TRBV20-1	-	TRBJ1-5	TGCAGTGCTAGAGAGGGGGCCTCTCAGCCCCAGCATTTT	CSAREGASQPQHF
few	TRBV11-3	-	TRBJ2-2	TGTGCCAGCACCCTGCGGAGGAACACCGGGGAGCTGTTTTTT	CASTLRRNTGELFF
-	TRBV6-1	-	TRBJ1-2	TGTGCCAGCAGTCCAGACGGGCGGGGAGGTGGCTACACCTTC	CASSPDGRGGGYTF
-	TRBV5-1	-	TRBJ2-1	TGCGCCAGCAGCTTGGGGTTCGGGCTAGCGCATGATGAGCAGTTCTTC	CASSLGFGLAHDEQFF
few	TRBV10-1	-	TRBJ1-6	TGCGCCAGCGCCGAGGGGACAAAGAATTCACCCCTCCACTTT	CASAEGTKNSPLHF
-	TRBV7-6	-	TRBJ1-3	TGTGCCAGCAGCTTAGACTCGGCTGGAAACACCATATATTTT	CASSLDSAGNTIYF
-	TRBV29-1	TRBD1	TRBJ1-5	TGCAGCGTTTCCCAGGGGGGTCAGCCCCAGCATTTT	CSVSQGGQPQHF
once	TRBV19	-	TRBJ2-3	TGTGCCAGCGCATCCGGGCGAGGTCCTTGGTCTACAGATACGCAGTATTTT	CASASGRGPWSTDTQYF
few	TRBV19	-	TRBJ1-1	TGTGCCAGTAGTATAAACAGCCTGAACACTGAAGCTTTCTTT	CASSINSLNTEAFF